Listed below are T cell receptor beta chains from one sample, sequenced in a study of blood T cell repertoires in COVID-19. Sequenced by immunoSEQ multiplex PCR; TCRdb stores in-frame clones only, minus some. The data show approximately 77,000 clones, around 77% seen once. The sample taken for sequencing was peripheral blood. These receptor sequences come from a man in his sixties or seventies with active or convalescent COVID-19. The CDR3 runs from the conserved cysteine through the conserved F or W. Each record gives: CDR3 protein, CDR3 DNA, D gene, clone size, J gene, V gene. A D gene is named only where the DNA matches it firmly. Size is omitted from some rows. Given values are once, few, many or a class for expanded clones.

CASSQGTGVGAQPQHF TGTGCCAGCAGCCAAGGCACGGGGGTGGGTGCTCAGCCCCAGCATTTT NA NA TRBJ1-5 TRBV9
CASQRDRYMSPLHF TGTGCCAGTCAGCGGGACAGGTATATGTCACCCCTCCACTTT TRBD1 once TRBJ1-6 TRBV19
CSVGDSSGNTIYF TGCAGCGTTGGCGACAGTAGTGGAAACACCATATATTTT NA once TRBJ1-3 TRBV29-1
CASSPRASPLHF TGTGCCAGCAGTCCCCGCGCTTCACCCCTCCACTTT NA NA TRBJ1-6 TRBV28
CASSKNSYMNTEAFF TGCGCCAGCTCTAAGAACAGCTACATGAACACTGAAGCTTTCTTT NA few TRBJ1-1 TRBV10-2
CASSKGTREAFF TGTGCCAGCAGCAAGGGGACACGTGAAGCTTTCTTT NA many TRBJ1-1 TRBV5-6
CASSQERGNTDTQYF TGCGCCAGCAGCCAAGAACGAGGGAACACAGATACGCAGTATTTT NA NA TRBJ2-3 TRBV4-1
CASSKGVTYPYEQYF TGTGCCAGCAGCAAAGGAGTCACCTATCCCTACGAGCAGTACTTC NA NA TRBJ2-7 TRBV28
CASSSGLATQNEQFF TGTGCCAGCTCTAGCGGGCTAGCGACCCAGAATGAGCAGTTCTTC TRBD2 NA TRBJ2-1 TRBV18
CASSPTETGSGNTIYF TGTGCCAGCTCACCCACCGAGACAGGCTCTGGAAACACCATATATTTT NA NA TRBJ1-3 TRBV18
CASSLEAGTYGYTF TGTGCCAGCAGCTTGGAGGCGGGAACCTATGGCTACACCTTC NA NA TRBJ1-2 TRBV5-4
CASNGAGYQPQHF TGTGCCAGCAACGGAGCGGGTTATCAGCCCCAGCATTTT NA NA TRBJ1-5 TRBV28
CASSPRGGEGDTQYF TGTGCCAGCAGTCCGAGGGGGGGAGAGGGAGATACGCAGTATTTT NA NA TRBJ2-3 TRBV6-5
CASNPGIDTEAFF TGCGCCAGCAACCCAGGGATCGACACTGAAGCTTTCTTT NA NA TRBJ1-1 TRBV10-2
CASDRTGGIEGYGYTF TGTGCCAGCGATCGGACAGGGGGGATCGAGGGCTATGGCTACACCTTC TRBD1 few TRBJ1-2 TRBV2
CASSHSGQVNTEAFF TGCGCCAGCAGCCACAGTGGACAAGTGAACACTGAAGCTTTCTTT NA NA TRBJ1-1 TRBV4-1
CASTPPGGGQVTDTQYF TGTGCCAGCACTCCCCCTGGGGGGGGGCAGGTCACAGATACGCAGTATTTT NA NA TRBJ2-3 TRBV7-2
CASSLDYSRNTQYF TGTGCCAGCAGCTTAGACTACAGTAGGAATACGCAGTATTTT NA NA TRBJ2-3 TRBV11-2
CATEDFNEKLFF TGTGCCACGGAGGATTTTAATGAAAAACTGTTTTTT NA NA TRBJ1-4 TRBV3-1/TRBV3-2
CASRRMDRGPSYEQYF TGTGCCAGCAGGAGGATGGACAGGGGCCCATCCTACGAGCAGTACTTC TRBD1 NA TRBJ2-7 TRBV27
CAWNGEGNQPQHF TGTGCCTGGAATGGGGAGGGCAATCAGCCCCAGCATTTT NA few TRBJ1-5 TRBV30
CASSLYSGKGQPQHF TGTGCCAGCAGCTTGTATTCAGGGAAAGGTCAGCCCCAGCATTTT NA NA TRBJ1-5 TRBV5-6
CASSLAGTGGSEQYF TGCGCCAGCAGCTTGGCCGGGACAGGGGGCAGCGAGCAGTACTTC TRBD1 NA TRBJ2-7 TRBV5-1
CASSLSPSQGETQYF TGTGCCAGCAGCTTGTCCCCCTCTCAGGGGGAGACCCAGTACTTC NA few TRBJ2-5 TRBV7-2
CASTGGGWTGELFF TGTGCCAGCACAGGGGGAGGATGGACCGGGGAGCTGTTTTTT NA NA TRBJ2-2 TRBV2
CSVDKGGGGNEQFF TGCAGCGTTGACAAAGGGGGGGGCGGTAATGAGCAGTTCTTC NA NA TRBJ2-1 TRBV29-1
CASSPGGLTQYF TGCGCCAGCAGCCCCGGGGGACTTACGCAGTATTTT NA NA TRBJ2-3 TRBV5-1
CSVEGARKNIQYF TGCAGCGTTGAAGGTGCCAGAAAAAACATTCAGTACTTC NA NA TRBJ2-4 TRBV29-1
CATSPLQGRTYEQYF TGTGCCACCTCTCCCCTACAGGGACGAACCTACGAGCAGTACTTC NA many TRBJ2-7 TRBV6-5
CAWNRMRGYEQYF TGTGCCTGGAACAGAATGCGGGGATACGAGCAGTACTTC NA NA TRBJ2-7 TRBV30
CASSTGQMNTEAFF TGTGCCAGTAGTACGGGACAGATGAACACTGAAGCTTTCTTT TRBD1 NA TRBJ1-1 TRBV19
CASRYRVGDTEAFF TGTGCCAGCAGATACAGGGTAGGGGACACTGAAGCTTTCTTT NA NA TRBJ1-1 TRBV11-3